This T cell receptor beta chain came from a study of T cells in Graves' hyperthyroidism and ophthalmopathy. Study details: Peripheral blood was collected at initial diagnosis, before any treatment.

Amplification of TCR beta CDR3 regions was performed using RNA transcripts as template. When the TCR CDR3 underwent first-round RT-PCR, the HTBI primer set was used. One entry per CDR3 protein, called by TCRdb with MiXCR from the multiplex PCR reads. This sample has a few hundred thousand distinct CDR3 sequences, with about 16% found just once. The V and J ends lost 4 bases and 4 bases, in that order; junction bases with no gene match: 4. Germline V CDR1 and CDR2: SGHRS, YFSETQ. The CDR3 has 14 residues. The chain employs TRBV5-1 and TRBJ2-1; 8 positions match TRBD2. Input material: blood. The TCR comes from a woman in her thirties or forties with Graves' ophthalmopathy. For the CDR3, the DNA is TGCGCCAGCAGCAATAGCGGGGATTACAATGAGCAGTTCTTC. Amino acid sequence: CASSNSGDYNEQFF.